This T cell receptor beta chain was recorded in a study of molecular identifiers for immune sequencing clone quantification. Study at large: RNA, taken in replicates from about 21,000 or 97,000 naive CD8 cells, was split five ways, with four sequenced.

MiXCR was run by TCRdb on the PCR reads, yielding one entry per CDR3 protein. The sample gives nearly 650,000 distinct CDR3 sequences, 25% of which show up once; about 0.78% is in the top ten. The CDR3 covers 15 residues. From germline, CDR1 is LGHNA and CDR2 YSLEER. V was trimmed by 4 bases and J by 6 bases, leaving 16 bases between them. A CD8+CD4-CCR7+CD45RA+ gate was used to sort naive CD8 T cells. This sequence was found in a human donor in good health. Some libraries in this study had Jurkat cell RNA spiked in. The rearrangement uses TRBV4-3 and TRBJ1-5; tentatively, D is TRBD1 (6 bases). Sequencing input: naive CD8+ T cells from blood, with Jurkat cell RNA spiked in. Subset: FACS-sorted CD8+CD4-CCR7+CD45RA+ naive T cells. The CDR3 DNA follows: TGCGCCAGCAGCCCCGAGTTGGGGGGCCTTCAGCCCCAGCATTTT. Its protein is CASSPELGGLQPQHF.